These T cell receptor beta chains were read from a single sample in a study of glioma-infiltrating T cells after dendritic cell vaccination. Sequencing used immunoSEQ multiplex PCR; TCRdb keeps in-frame clones, though not all of them. The data contain 90,000 to 140,000 clones, nearly 90% of them singletons. The input for sequencing was blood, taken after dendritic cell vaccination. The receptors were sampled from a human donor with glioblastoma. Each CDR3 is given with its conserved first and last residue. Each record gives: V gene, D gene, clone size, J gene, CDR3 DNA, CDR3 protein. D genes are given only for firm matches. Clone size is stated in some rows and not others, as once, few, many or a class when expanded.

v_call: TRBV4-1; d_call: NA; clone_size: NA; j_call: TRBJ1-2; cdr3_nt: TGCGCCAGCAGCCAAAACCCCCAGACTAACTATGGCTACACCTTC; cdr3_aa: CASSQNPQTNYGYTF
v_call: TRBV6-6; d_call: TRBD2; clone_size: NA; j_call: TRBJ2-3; cdr3_nt: TGTGCCAGCAGTTCCACTAGCGGGATCCCAGATACGCAGTATTTT; cdr3_aa: CASSSTSGIPDTQYF
v_call: TRBV5-1; d_call: NA; clone_size: NA; j_call: TRBJ2-3; cdr3_nt: TGCGCCAGCAGCTCCTGGACAGACAACACAGATACGCAGTATTTT; cdr3_aa: CASSSWTDNTDTQYF
v_call: TRBV2; d_call: TRBD2; clone_size: NA; j_call: TRBJ2-2; cdr3_nt: TGTGCCAGCAGTGATTTGGGACTAGCGGGAAACGAGAACACCGGGGAGCTGTTTTTT; cdr3_aa: CASSDLGLAGNENTGELFF
v_call: TRBV29-1; d_call: NA; clone_size: NA; j_call: TRBJ1-3; cdr3_nt: TGCAGCGTTGCAGTCTCTGGAAACACCATATATTTT; cdr3_aa: CSVAVSGNTIYF
v_call: TRBV6-1; d_call: TRBD1; clone_size: NA; j_call: TRBJ2-2; cdr3_nt: TGTGCCAGCCGGACAGGGGCCAGTACCACCGGGGAGCTGTTTTTT; cdr3_aa: CASRTGASTTGELFF
v_call: TRBV10-3; d_call: NA; clone_size: once; j_call: TRBJ1-2; cdr3_nt: TGTGCCATCAGTGATGCCAGGGTTGTGGGGTATGAGCACTATGGCTACACCTTC; cdr3_aa: CAISDARVVGYEHYGYTF
v_call: TRBV5-1; d_call: TRBD1; clone_size: NA; j_call: TRBJ1-1; cdr3_nt: TGCGCCAGCAGCATCGGACAGGGTATGAACACTGAAGCTTTCTTT; cdr3_aa: CASSIGQGMNTEAFF
v_call: TRBV7-9; d_call: TRBD2; clone_size: NA; j_call: TRBJ2-3; cdr3_nt: TGTGCCAGCAGCTTCCGAAGCGGGAGGGACGATACGCAGTATTTT; cdr3_aa: CASSFRSGRDDTQYF
v_call: TRBV19; d_call: TRBD1; clone_size: NA; j_call: TRBJ1-5; cdr3_nt: TGTGCCAGTAGTATAAGGGGGACAGGGATCAATCAGCCCCAGCATTTT; cdr3_aa: CASSIRGTGINQPQHF
v_call: TRBV2; d_call: TRBD1; clone_size: NA; j_call: TRBJ1-2; cdr3_nt: TGTGCCAGCAGCCAGACAGGGGCATATGGCTACACCTTC; cdr3_aa: CASSQTGAYGYTF
v_call: TRBV18; d_call: TRBD2; clone_size: NA; j_call: TRBJ2-1; cdr3_nt: TGTGCCAGCTCACCTCTTGGGGGGGGGAGACATGAGCAGTTCTTC; cdr3_aa: CASSPLGGGRHEQFF
v_call: TRBV9; d_call: TRBD1; clone_size: NA; j_call: TRBJ1-2; cdr3_nt: TGTGCCAGCAGCGTAGCCGCGACAGGGTACTATGGCTACACCTTC; cdr3_aa: CASSVAATGYYGYTF
v_call: TRBV7-2; d_call: NA; clone_size: NA; j_call: TRBJ1-4; cdr3_nt: TGTGCCAGCAGCGCCGACGGTAGGGGGGAAAAACTGTTTTTT; cdr3_aa: CASSADGRGEKLFF
v_call: TRBV30; d_call: NA; clone_size: NA; j_call: TRBJ2-2; cdr3_nt: TGTGCCTGGAGTCTGAGTCCCTCGAACACCGGGGAGCTGTTTTTT; cdr3_aa: CAWSLSPSNTGELFF